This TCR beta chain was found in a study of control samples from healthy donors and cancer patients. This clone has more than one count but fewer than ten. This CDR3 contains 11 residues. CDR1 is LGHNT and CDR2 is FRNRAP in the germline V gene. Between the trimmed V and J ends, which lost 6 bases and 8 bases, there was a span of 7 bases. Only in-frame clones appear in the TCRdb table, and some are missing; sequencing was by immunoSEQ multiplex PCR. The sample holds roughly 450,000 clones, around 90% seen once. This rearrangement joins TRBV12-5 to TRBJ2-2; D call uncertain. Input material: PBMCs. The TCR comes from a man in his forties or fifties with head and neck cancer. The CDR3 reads CASGLAGELFF. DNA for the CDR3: TGTGCTAGTGGGTTAGCTGGGGAGCTGTTTTTT.